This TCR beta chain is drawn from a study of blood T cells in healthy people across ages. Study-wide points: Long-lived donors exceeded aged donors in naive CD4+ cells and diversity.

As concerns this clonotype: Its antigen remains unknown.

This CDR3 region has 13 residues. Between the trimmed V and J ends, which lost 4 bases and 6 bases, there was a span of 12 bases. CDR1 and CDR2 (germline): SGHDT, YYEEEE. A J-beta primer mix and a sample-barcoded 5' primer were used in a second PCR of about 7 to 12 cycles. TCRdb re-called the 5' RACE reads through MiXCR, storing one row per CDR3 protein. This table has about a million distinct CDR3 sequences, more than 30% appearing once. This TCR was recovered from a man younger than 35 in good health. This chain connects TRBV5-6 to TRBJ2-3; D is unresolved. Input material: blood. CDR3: CASSPPPSDTQYF. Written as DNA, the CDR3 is TGTGCCAGCAGCCCGCCTCCGTCCGATACGCAGTATTTT.